The next 22 T cell receptor beta chains were all read from a single sample in a study of cytomegalovirus exposure and HLA in healthy donors (dated by TCRdb to the late 2010s). Library construction relied on the immunoSEQ multiplex PCR assay. The multiplex PCR relied on a mix of 60 forward primers for TCR Vbeta segments and 13 reverse primers for TCR Jbeta segments. This is the immuneACCESS table as TCRdb keeps it, with only in-frame sequences that have V and J called. A part of the clones is gone; compared with another copy, unresolved V genes explain less than half, and the rest is unexplained. This sample has fewer than 250,000 clones in its table, and 75% to 90% of those were observed once. 1% to 1.5% of the sample lies in the top ten. Sequencing input: PBMCs. The source is a man aged 30 to 45 in good health and CMV-seronegative.

The J gene is TRBJ2-3, the V gene TRBV7-2; no reliable D call. The V gene's germline CDR1 is SGHTA and CDR2 FQGNSA. Between the trimmed V and J ends, which lost 1 base and 0 bases, there was a span of 8 bases. The CDR3 extends over 15 amino acids. CDR3 protein: CASSLGLLSTDTQYF. CDR3 DNA sequence: TGTGCCAGCAGCTTAGGACTCTTGAGCACAGATACGCAGTATTTT.

V usage is TRBV28 and J usage is TRBJ2-7; 9 nucleotides line up with TRBD1. The CDR3 is 14 residues long. V lost 8 bases, J lost 5 bases, and 10 bases stayed unmatched. Germline V gene sequence: CDR1 MDHEN, CDR2 SYDVKM. The CDR3 is CASPPGDRADEQYF. In DNA, the CDR3 is TGTGCCAGCCCCCCGGGGGACAGGGCAGACGAGCAGTACTTC.

The genes are TRBV7-9 and TRBJ2-5, with 7 bases identical to TRBD1. The CDR3 consists of 13 residues. Germline loops: CDR1 SEHNR, CDR2 FQNEAQ (reference sequence). V lost 6 bases and J lost 1; bases outside the gene matches: 2. CDR3 residues: CASRRDSQETQYF. In DNA, the CDR3 is TGTGCCAGCAGGAGGGACAGCCAAGAGACCCAGTACTTC.

This chain uses TRBV18 with TRBJ1-4; TRBD1 might be the D (5 bases). V was trimmed by 3 bases and J by 4 bases, leaving 9 bases between them. The germline CDR1 and CDR2 sequences are KGHSH and LQKENI. The CDR3 spans 14 residues. The DNA for the CDR3 is TGTGCCAGCTCACCTCCAGGGTTTAATGAAAAACTGTTTTTT. Amino acid sequence: CASSPPGFNEKLFF.

V gene TRBV5-1 combines with J gene TRBJ2-5, with a possible D match to TRBD1 (6 bases). Trimming removed 7 bases from V and 2 bases from J, with 15 bases in between. Germline V gene sequence: CDR1 SGHRS, CDR2 YFSETQ. The CDR3 totals 14 residues. The CDR3 DNA reads TGCGCCAGCCGCTCAGGGGTAGGGCAAGAGACCCAGTACTTC. Its translation is CASRSGVGQETQYF.

This clone was detected once. This rearrangement joins TRBV5-6 to TRBJ2-7; 10 positions agree with TRBD1. V dropped 4 bases and J dropped 1; count of bases not matched to a gene: 5. The CDR3 length is 15 residues. CDR1 and CDR2 (germline): SGHDT, YYEEEE. The CDR3 spells CASSPTGGFSYEQYF. The DNA for the CDR3 is TGTGCCAGCAGCCCGACAGGGGGCTTTTCCTACGAGCAGTACTTC. The whole variable domain, remainder taken from reference TRBV5-6 and TRBJ2-7, is DAGVTQSPTHLIKTRGQQVTLRCSPKSGHDTVSWYQQALGQGPQFIFQYYEEEERQRGNFPDRFSGHQFPNYSSELNVNALLLGDSALYLCASSPTGGFSYEQYFGPGTRLTVT.

The gene calls are TRBV4-2 and TRBJ2-7; 9 bases fit TRBD2. The J segment lost 9 bases and the V segment lost 1 base, leaving 10 bases of the junction unmatched. The CDR3 consists of 15 residues. CDR1 is LGHNA and CDR2 is YNFKEQ in the germline V gene. CDR3 in amino acids: CASSQVRREGLGQYF. CDR3 DNA sequence: TGTGCCAGCAGCCAAGTTCGGCGGGAGGGACTGGGGCAGTACTTC.

The chain employs TRBV6-6 and TRBJ2-7, with D possibly being TRBD1 (6 bases). V lost 7 bases, J lost 6 bases, and 25 bases lay in between. The CDR3 has 16 amino acids. The germline CDR1 and CDR2 sequences are MNHNY and SVGAGI (reference sequence). For the CDR3, the DNA is TGTGCCAGCACCTCGCATAGGACAGAAGTTTCCCCCGAGCAGTACTTC. Translation: CASTSHRTEVSPEQYF.

This clone was counted once. The chain joins TRBV9 to TRBJ2-3; D unresolved. V lost 3 bases to trimming and J lost 2 bases, with 13 bases between them. Germline V gene lookup returns CDR1 SGDLS and CDR2 YYNGEE. The CDR3 sequence is 15 residues long. Here the CDR3 reads CASSASGGSTDTQYF. The CDR3 nucleotides read TGTGCCAGCAGCGCCAGTGGCGGATCCACAGATACGCAGTATTTT.

The J gene is TRBJ2-3, the V gene TRBV19; 7 bases are shared with TRBD2. The CDR3 is made up of 14 amino acids. The germline V gene has CDR1 LNHDA and CDR2 SQIVND (reference sequence). V shed 6 bases and J 0 bases; nucleotides not matched to a gene: 3. DNA of the CDR3: TGTGCCAGTAGCGGGAGGCCTAGCACAGATACGCAGTATTTT. It yields the protein CASSGRPSTDTQYF.

V and J are TRBV9 and TRBJ2-6; 7 nucleotides match TRBD1. Germline-derived CDR1 and CDR2 are SGDLS and YYNGEE. Trimming took 0 bases from V and 1 from J; bases not matched to a gene: 4. The CDR3 loop spans 17 amino acids. This chain's CDR3 is CASSVGTGPSGANVLTF. CDR3 DNA sequence: TGTGCCAGCAGCGTAGGGACAGGACCTTCTGGGGCCAACGTCCTGACTTTC.

A single count supports this clone. This sample also contains other DNA sequences that code for the same CDR3. The rearrangement uses TRBV18 and TRBJ1-1, with TRBD1 as a possible D gene (5 bases). The CDR3 contains 13 residues. CDR1 is KGHSH, CDR2 LQKENI, per germline. The V and J ends lost 6 bases and 1 base respectively, with 9 bases between them. This CDR3 is CASSPGQNTEAFF. CDR3 sequence (DNA): TGTGCCAGCTCTCCAGGACAGAACACTGAAGCTTTCTTT. The whole variable domain, filled in from reference TRBV18 and TRBJ1-1, reads NAGVMQNPRHLVRRRGQEARLRCSPMKGHSHVYWYRQLPEEGLKFMVYLQKENIIDESGMPKERFSAEFPKEGPSILRIQQVVRGDSAAYFCASSPGQNTEAFFGQGTRLTVV.

The chain has TRBV5-1 and TRBJ2-2; no clear D. Germline V CDR1 and CDR2: SGHRS, YFSETQ. Trimming took 4 bases from V and 7 from J, leaving 17 bases between them. The CDR3 extends over 15 amino acids. The CDR3 DNA follows: TGCGCCAGCAGCGTCTCGAGCTCCACGGGCGGGGAGCTGTTTTTT. It specifies CASSVSSSTGGELFF. Using reference TRBV5-1 and TRBJ2-2 for the parts outside the CDR3, the full variable domain is KAGVTQTPRYLIKTRGQQVTLSCSPISGHRSVSWYQQTPGQGLQFLFEYFSETQRNKGNFPGRFSGRQFSNSRSEMNVSTLELGDSALYLCASSVSSSTGGELFFGEGSRLTVL.

This chain uses TRBV7-9 with TRBJ2-7; no definite D call. The CDR3 contains 14 residues. The germline V and J ends were trimmed by 0 bases and 0 bases, with 6 bases remaining between them. Germline CDR1 and CDR2: SEHNR and FQNEAQ (reference sequence). The CDR3 sequence: CASSLAGISYEQYF. The CDR3 nucleotides read TGTGCCAGCAGCTTAGCGGGCATCTCCTACGAGCAGTACTTC.

CDR3 sequence reads: CASSQGSEKLFF. For the CDR3, the DNA is TGTGCCAGCTCCCAGGGGTCCGAAAAACTGTTTTTT. The rearrangement uses TRBV19 and TRBJ1-4; the D gene is possibly TRBD1 (6 bases). Germline V gene lookup returns CDR1 LNHDA and CDR2 SQIVND (reference sequence). This CDR3 is 12 amino acids long. Trimming took off 9 bases at V and 8 bases at J, with 13 bases between the two ends.

The chain links TRBV5-1 to TRBJ2-2, with D possibly TRBD2 on 6 matching bases. Looked up from germline, CDR1 is SGHRS and CDR2 is YFSETQ. The ends were cut back, 4 bases at V and 5 bases at J, with 21 bases in the middle. The CDR3 runs 17 residues. The CDR3: CASSPDGGKGGTGELFF. CDR3 DNA: TGCGCCAGCAGCCCGGATGGGGGGAAAGGAGGGACCGGGGAGCTGTTTTTT.

V is TRBV2 and J is TRBJ2-5, with TRBD2 as a possible D gene (5 bases). V shed 6 bases and J shed 5 bases, with 16 bases lying between them. The CDR3 spans 14 residues. Germline V gives CDR1 SNHLY, CDR2 FYNNEI. CDR3 in amino acids: CASSVLASTETQYF. The CDR3 region has the DNA TGTGCCAGCAGCGTGCTAGCTAGTACGGAGACCCAGTACTTC.

This clone has more than one count but fewer than ten. CDR3 sequence (DNA): TGTGCCAGCAGTTCTCAAGAGGGTGGCTACAATGAGCAGTTCTTC. Its protein is CASSSQEGGYNEQFF. The chain links TRBV6-5 to TRBJ2-1, with a possible D match to TRBD2 (5 bases). V shed 4 bases and J shed 3 bases, with 13 bases lying between them. CDR1 MNHEY and CDR2 SVGAGI come from the germline V gene. This CDR3 contains 15 residues.

With respect to this clone: The conserved final phenylalanine or tryptophan is absent from the CDR3, which likely points to a read error. The chain combines TRBV10-3 with TRBJ1-1, with 8 bases identical to TRBD1. CDR1 ENHRY and CDR2 SYGVKD come from the germline V gene. Germline trimming cut 0 bases from V and 7 bases from J; bases unmatched to any gene: 1. The CDR3 totals 13 residues. The CDR3 DNA reads as TGTGCCATCAGTGAGTCCGGGACAGGTGAAGCTTTCCTT. It is translated as CAISESGTGEAFL.

This clone has only a few counts. The chain links TRBV10-3 to TRBJ2-7; D is ambiguous. Germline V gives CDR1 ENHRY, CDR2 SYGVKD. Trimming cost V 5 bases and J 6 bases, with 14 bases left between them. The CDR3 runs 13 residues. The CDR3 DNA sequence: TGTGCCATCAGTACGGAGCCTGCCACCGAGCAGTACTTC. It is translated as CAISTEPATEQYF.

The chain is built from TRBV7-2 and TRBJ1-2; no firm D call. Germline V lookup: CDR1 SGHTA, CDR2 FQGNSA. V shed 5 bases and J shed 4 bases, with 17 bases lying between them. The CDR3 length is 15 residues. The CDR3 DNA reads TGTGCCAGCAGCGGCCGACATTCTGGCATCTATGGCTACACCTTC. This translates into CASSGRHSGIYGYTF.

V gene TRBV28 combines with J gene TRBJ2-1; TRBD1 matches 7 bases. The CDR3 is 14 amino acids. Per the germline V gene, CDR1 is MDHEN and CDR2 is SYDVKM. CDR3 nucleotides: TGTGCGAGCGAGACAGGGAGCCAGAACAATGAGCAGTTCTTC. Its translation: CASETGSQNNEQFF.